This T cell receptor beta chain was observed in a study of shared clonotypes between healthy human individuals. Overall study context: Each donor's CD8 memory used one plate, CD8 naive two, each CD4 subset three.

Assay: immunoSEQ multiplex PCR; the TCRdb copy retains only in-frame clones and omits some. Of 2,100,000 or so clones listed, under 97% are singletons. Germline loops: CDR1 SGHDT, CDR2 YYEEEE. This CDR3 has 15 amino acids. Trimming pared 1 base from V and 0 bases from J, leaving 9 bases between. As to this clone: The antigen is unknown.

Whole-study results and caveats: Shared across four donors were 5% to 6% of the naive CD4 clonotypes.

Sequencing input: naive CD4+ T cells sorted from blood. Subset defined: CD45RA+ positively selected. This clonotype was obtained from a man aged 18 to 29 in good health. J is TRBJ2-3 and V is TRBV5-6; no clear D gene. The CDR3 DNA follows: TGTGCCAGCAGCTTGCTCGGGTCTAGCACAGATACGCAGTATTTT. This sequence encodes CASSLLGSSTDTQYF.